This T cell receptor (beta chain) originates from a study of cytomegalovirus exposure and HLA in healthy donors. General observations from the study: Common viral pathogens were later found to be apparently linked to several of the most significant clusters.

From germline, CDR1 is MNHEY and CDR2 SMNVEV (reference sequence). CDR3 length: 15 amino acids. Losses at the gene ends were 5 bases for V and 0 bases for J; bases not matched to a gene: 5. The PCR made use of 60 Vbeta and 13 Jbeta primers. Here immunoSEQ multiplex PCR was the method, and the copy in TCRdb shows in-frame clones only, minus some. The sample comprises about 190,000 clones, approximately 79% of which are singletons, and approximately 6% rests with the top ten. A word on this clone: Its antigen is undetermined.

This chain uses TRBV27 with TRBJ1-1, with 8 bases aligning to TRBD1. The sample taken for sequencing was PBMCs. This TCR derives from a man aged 35 to 55 in good health and CMV-seropositive. The CDR3 is CASSRTGSLNTEAFF. CDR3 DNA sequence: TGTGCCAGCAGTAGGACAGGGTCCCTGAACACTGAAGCTTTCTTT.